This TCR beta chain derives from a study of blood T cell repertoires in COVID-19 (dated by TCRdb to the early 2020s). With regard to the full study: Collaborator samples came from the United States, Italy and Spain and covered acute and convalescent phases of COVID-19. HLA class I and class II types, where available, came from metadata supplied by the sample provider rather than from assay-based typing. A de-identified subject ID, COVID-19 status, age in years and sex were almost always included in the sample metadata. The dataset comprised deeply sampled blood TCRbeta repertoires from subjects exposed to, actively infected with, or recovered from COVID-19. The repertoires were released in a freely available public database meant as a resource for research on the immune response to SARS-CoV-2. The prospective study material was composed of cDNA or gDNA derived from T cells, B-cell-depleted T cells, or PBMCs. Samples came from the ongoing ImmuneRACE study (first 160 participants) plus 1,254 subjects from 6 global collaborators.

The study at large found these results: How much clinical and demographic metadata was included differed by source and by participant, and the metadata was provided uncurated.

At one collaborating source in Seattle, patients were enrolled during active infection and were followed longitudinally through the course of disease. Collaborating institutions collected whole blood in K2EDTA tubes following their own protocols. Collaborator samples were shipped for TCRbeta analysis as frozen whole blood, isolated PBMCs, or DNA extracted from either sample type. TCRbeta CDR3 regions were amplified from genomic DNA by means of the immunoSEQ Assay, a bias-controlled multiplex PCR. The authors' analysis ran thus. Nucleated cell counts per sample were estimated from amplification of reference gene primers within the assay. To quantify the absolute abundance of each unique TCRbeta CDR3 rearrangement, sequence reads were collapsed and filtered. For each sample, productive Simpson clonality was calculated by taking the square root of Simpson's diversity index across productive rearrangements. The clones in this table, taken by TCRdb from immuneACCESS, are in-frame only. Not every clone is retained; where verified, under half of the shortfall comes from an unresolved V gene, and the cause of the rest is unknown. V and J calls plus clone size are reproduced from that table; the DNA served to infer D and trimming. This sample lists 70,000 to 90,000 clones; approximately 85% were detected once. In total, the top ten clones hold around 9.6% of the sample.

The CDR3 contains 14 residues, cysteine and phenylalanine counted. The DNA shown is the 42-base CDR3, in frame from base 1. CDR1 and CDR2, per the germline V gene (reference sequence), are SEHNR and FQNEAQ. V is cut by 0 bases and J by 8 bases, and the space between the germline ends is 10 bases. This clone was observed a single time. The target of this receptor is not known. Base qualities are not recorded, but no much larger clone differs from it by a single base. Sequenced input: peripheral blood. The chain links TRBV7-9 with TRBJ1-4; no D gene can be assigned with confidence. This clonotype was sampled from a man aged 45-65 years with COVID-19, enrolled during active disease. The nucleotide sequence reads TGTGCCAGCAGCTTAGCAGAGAGTCGGGAAAAACTGTTTTTT. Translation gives CASSLAESREKLFF.